The clone carrying this T cell receptor beta chain showed up many times. No antigen is known for it. This sample was taken from a study of spatial heterogeneity in lung cancer. The study, taken as a whole, reports: Tracking of tumor mutation counts was seen in expanded intratumoral alpha and beta TCR counts.

The time point was: sample taken at primary tumor resection. TCRdb reprocessed the 5' RACE reads via MiXCR and lists one record per CDR3 protein. This table has 20,000 to 25,000 distinct CDR3 sequences, roughly 15% appearing once. With 0 bases clipped from V and 2 bases from J, the junction kept 6 bases outside the gene matches. CDR3 length equals 18 residues. Germline-derived CDR1 and CDR2 are ENHRY and SYGVKD. This chain joins TRBV10-3 and TRBJ2-2, with 10 bases fitting TRBD2. The source material was lung tumor tissue, sampled at surgery. The TCR comes from a female donor with early-stage non-small cell lung cancer. DNA for the CDR3: TGTGCCATCAGTGAGTCGTCTAGCGGGGGCCCCAACACCGGGGAGCTGTTTTTT. Its protein product is CAISESSSGGPNTGELFF.